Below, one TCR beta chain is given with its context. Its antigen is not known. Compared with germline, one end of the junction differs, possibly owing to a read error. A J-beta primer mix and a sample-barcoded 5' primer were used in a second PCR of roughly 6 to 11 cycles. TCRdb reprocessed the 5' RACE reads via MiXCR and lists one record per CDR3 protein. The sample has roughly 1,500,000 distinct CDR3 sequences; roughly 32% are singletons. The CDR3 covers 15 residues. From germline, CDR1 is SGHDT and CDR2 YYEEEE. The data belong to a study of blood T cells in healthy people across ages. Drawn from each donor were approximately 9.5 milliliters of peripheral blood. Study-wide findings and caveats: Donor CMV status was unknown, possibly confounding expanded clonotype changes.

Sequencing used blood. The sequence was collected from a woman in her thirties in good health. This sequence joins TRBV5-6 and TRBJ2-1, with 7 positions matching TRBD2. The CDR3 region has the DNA TGTGCCAGCAGCTTGTGGAGACTAGCCTACAATGGGCAGTTCTTC. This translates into CASSLWRLAYNGQFF.